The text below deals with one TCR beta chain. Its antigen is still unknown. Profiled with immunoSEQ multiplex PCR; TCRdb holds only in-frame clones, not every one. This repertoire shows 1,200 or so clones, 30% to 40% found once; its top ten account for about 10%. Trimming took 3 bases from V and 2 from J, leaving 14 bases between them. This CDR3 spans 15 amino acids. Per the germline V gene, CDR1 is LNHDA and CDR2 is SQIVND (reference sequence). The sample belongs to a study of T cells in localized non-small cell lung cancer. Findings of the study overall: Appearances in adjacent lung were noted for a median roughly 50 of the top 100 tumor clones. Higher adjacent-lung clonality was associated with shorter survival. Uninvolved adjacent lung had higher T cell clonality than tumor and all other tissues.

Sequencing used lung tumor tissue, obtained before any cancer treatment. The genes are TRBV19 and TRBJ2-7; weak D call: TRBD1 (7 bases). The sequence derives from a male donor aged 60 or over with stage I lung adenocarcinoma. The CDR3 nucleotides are TGTGCCAGTAGTATCTCAGCAGGGGGGACCTACGAGCAGTACTTC. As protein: CASSISAGGTYEQYF.